The clone carrying this T cell receptor (beta chain) was found a few times. Its antigen remains unknown. TCRdb's table, derived via immunoSEQ multiplex PCR, lists solely in-frame clones and lacks some. The sample shows 37,000 or so clones, no singletons; the ten largest hold about 6.2%. This sample stems from a study of T cells after posttransplantation cyclophosphamide. The study, taken as a whole, reports: Blood and skin or GI T cell repertoires showed limited TRB overlap.

Germline V lookup: CDR1 SGHRS, CDR2 YFSETQ. The CDR3 runs 13 residues. J lost 7 bases, V lost 4 bases, and 3 bases had no gene match. The V call is TRBV5-1, the J call TRBJ2-1, with 9 bases identical to TRBD1. The sequence was collected from a man aged 30-40 years in good health and a related stem cell transplant donor. Source material: PBMCs. CDR3 sequence: CASSRDRVNEQFF. CDR3 DNA sequence: TGCGCCAGCAGCCGGGACAGGGTAAATGAGCAGTTCTTC.